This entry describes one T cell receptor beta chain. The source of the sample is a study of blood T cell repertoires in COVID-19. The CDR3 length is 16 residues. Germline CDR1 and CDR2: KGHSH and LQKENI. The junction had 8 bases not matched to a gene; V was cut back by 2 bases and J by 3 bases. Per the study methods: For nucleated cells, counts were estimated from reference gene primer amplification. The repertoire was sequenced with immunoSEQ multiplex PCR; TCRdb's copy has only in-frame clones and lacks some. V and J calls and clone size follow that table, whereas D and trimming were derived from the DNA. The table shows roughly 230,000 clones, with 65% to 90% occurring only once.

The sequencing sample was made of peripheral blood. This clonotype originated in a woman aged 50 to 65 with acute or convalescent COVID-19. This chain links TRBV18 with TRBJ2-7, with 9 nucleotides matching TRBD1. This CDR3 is CASSPRDRALIYEQYF. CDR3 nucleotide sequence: TGTGCCAGCTCACCAAGGGACAGGGCCCTCATCTACGAGCAGTACTTC.